The sequence of this TCR beta chain was determined in a study of T-cell reconstitution after alpha-beta-depleted transplantation in children. Study results and limitations: One year after transplant, T-cell counts and diversity came mostly from newly produced T cells. Some patients showed high day-60 TCRbeta diversity, which derived from surviving recipient T cells and thymic progenitors. Expanded clones from the graft, numbering several hundred, reportedly supplied alpha-beta T cells about two months after transplant.

Preparing the TCRbeta library involved the use of unique molecular identifiers. From the PCR reads, TCRdb called clonotypes with MiXCR, one entry per CDR3 protein. The sample lists a few hundred thousand distinct CDR3 sequences; 13% were seen once. Between the trimmed V and J ends, which lost 2 bases and 0 bases, there was a span of 7 bases. The CDR3 has 15 amino acids. In germline, CDR1 is SGHNT, CDR2 YENEEA. A note on this clonotype: No antigen is known for it.

The genes are TRBV11-3 and TRBJ2-2; the D gene is possibly TRBD2 (6 bases). The TCR was taken from a male patient between 5 and 17 years old who had a stem cell transplant for acute myeloid leukemia, so the T cells may come from the graft donor. The specimen comprised PBMCs, mostly from graft donor cells, sampled 360 days after TCRalphabeta/CD19-depleted stem cell transplant. The CDR3 here is CASSLRGTNTGELFF. DNA of the CDR3: TGTGCCAGCAGCTTACGCGGGACGAACACCGGGGAGCTGTTTTTT.